Following are 9 T cell receptor beta chains from one sample sequenced in a study of blood T cell repertoires in COVID-19. TCRdb's copy holds only in-frame clones and misses some; the assay was immunoSEQ multiplex PCR. The table shows about 320,000 clones, with more than 85% occurring only once. Sequenced: PBMCs or T cells enriched from blood (not recorded which). Every receptor here comes from a woman in her 30s who had been exposed to COVID-19.

V gene TRBV19 combines with J gene TRBJ1-5, with 7 bases matching TRBD1. Per the germline V gene, CDR1 is LNHDA and CDR2 is SQIVND (reference sequence). The CDR3 runs 15 residues. V lost 6 bases, J lost 1 base, and 6 bases stayed unmatched. The DNA for the CDR3 is TGTGCCAGTAGGGGGACAGCGGCCAGCAATCAGCCCCAGCATTTT. It translates to CASRGTAASNQPQHF.

The chain carries TRBV11-1 and TRBJ2-1; 9 positions match TRBD1. Germline V gene data show CDR1 as SGHAT and CDR2 as FQDESV (reference sequence). The CDR3 is made up of 15 amino acids. After removal of 3 bases from V and 6 bases from J, the junction contained 6 bases not matched to a gene. The CDR3 protein is CASSLGQGEANEQFF. CDR3 DNA sequence: TGTGCCAGCAGCTTGGGACAGGGCGAGGCCAATGAGCAGTTCTTC.

J is TRBJ2-1 and V is TRBV29-1; 10 bases are a match to TRBD1. The CDR3 spans 13 residues. Germline CDR1 and CDR2: SQVTM and ANQGSEA. The junction had 5 bases not matched to a gene; V was cut back by 7 bases and J by 5 bases. The CDR3 DNA is TGCAGCGGGGGGACAGGGGCTGACAATGAGCAGTTCTTC. It codes for CSGGTGADNEQFF.

The chain recombines TRBV27 with TRBJ2-6, with a weak D call TRBD1 (5 bases). The CDR3 consists of 14 residues. V was clipped by 3 bases and J by 2 bases, with 5 bases between them. The germline V gene has CDR1 MNHEY and CDR2 SMNVEV (reference sequence). The CDR3 bases are TGTGCCAGCAGTTTCAGGGCTGGGGCCAACGTCCTGACTTTC. It translates to CASSFRAGANVLTF. Full variable domain (outside the CDR3, taken from reference TRBV27 and TRBJ2-6): EAQVTQNPRYLITVTGKKLTVTCSQNMNHEYMSWYRQDPGLGLRQIYYSMNVEVTDKGDVPEGYKVSRKEKRNFPLILESPSPNQTSLYFCASSFRAGANVLTFGAGSRLTVL.

The chain employs TRBV5-8 and TRBJ1-5, with a possible D match to TRBD1 (6 bases). V lost 1 base to trimming and J lost 0 bases, with 14 bases between them. This CDR3 has 17 amino acids. Germline V gives CDR1 SGHTS, CDR2 YDEGEE. The CDR3 DNA reads TGTGCCAGCAGCTTGATGGACAGTTCCTATAGCAATCAGCCCCAGCATTTT. Amino acid sequence: CASSLMDSSYSNQPQHF.

The chain carries TRBV5-1 and TRBJ2-2; 9 bases are a match to TRBD1. CDR1 is SGHRS and CDR2 is YFSETQ in the germline V gene. The trim removed 4 bases at V and 4 bases at J, leaving 11 bases unmatched. The CDR3 spans 17 residues. CDR3 loop: CASSPWGQGGRTGELFF. CDR3 in DNA: TGCGCCAGCAGCCCTTGGGGACAGGGAGGGCGCACCGGGGAGCTGTTTTTT.

The chain has TRBV3-1 (or the pseudogene TRBV3-2) and TRBJ2-7; 7 bases are a match to TRBD2. The trim removed 3 bases at V and 2 bases at J, leaving 4 bases unmatched. Germline CDR1 and CDR2: LGHDT and YNNKEL (reference sequence). This CDR3 comprises 14 residues. The DNA for the CDR3 is TGTGCCAGCAGCCACGCGGGACTAACCTACGAGCAGTACTTC. Amino acids: CASSHAGLTYEQYF.

The rearrangement joins TRBV21-1 to TRBJ2-7; the D call in the table, TRBD2, was not verified against the DNA. TRBV21-1 is a documented pseudogene. The CDR3 loop spans 16 amino acids. CDR3 DNA sequence: TGTGCCAGCAGCAAGTCTTCGTCCGGGTCCCCCTACGAGCAGTACTTC. As protein: CASSKSSSGSPYEQYF.

J is TRBJ1-1 and V is TRBV7-9, with D possibly matching TRBD1 (6 bases). The V gene lost 4 bases and the J gene lost 4 bases, with 16 bases spanning the gap. The CDR3 length is 15 residues. Germline V gives CDR1 SEHNR, CDR2 FQNEAQ (reference sequence). This CDR3 is CASSSPAGVGTEAFF. In nucleotides, the CDR3 is TGTGCCAGCAGCTCCCCGGCAGGGGTTGGCACTGAAGCTTTCTTT. Full variable domain (missing parts from reference TRBV7-9 and TRBJ1-1): DTGVSQNPRHKITKRGQNVTFRCDPISEHNRLYWYRQTLGQGPEFLTYFQNEAQLEKSRLLSDRFSAERPKGSFSTLEIQRTEQGDSAMYLCASSSPAGVGTEAFFGQGTRLTVV.